The rows below give T cell receptor beta chains drawn from one sample of a study of PD-1 blockade in classical Hodgkin lymphoma. Data came from immunoSEQ multiplex PCR; TCRdb stores just in-frame clones and leaves some out. In the table there are tens of thousands of clones, 90% of which are singletons. The sequences come from peripheral blood mononuclear cells (PBMCs), collected before the fourth cycle of nivolumab. The source of these receptors is a human donor with classical Hodgkin lymphoma. The conserved cysteine and the conserved F or W are not part of the CDR3 here. The D gene is left open where the match is weak.

>TRBV28|8|-
ASRLDGYT
>TRBV27|11|-
ASSLFASDTQY
>TRBV10-3|13|-
AISESKLLHNEQF
>TRBV5-1|13|TRBD2
ASSSGLAREETQY
>TRBV4-2|12|TRBD2
ASSLGGAHNEQF
>TRBV5-1|13|TRBD1
ASRPTGASNQPQH
>TRBV21-1|16|-
ASSKEGDRGGCNTEAF
>TRBV14|14|-
ASRLLRQDNNSPLH
>TRBV7-9|12|TRBD1
ASSLGGQGSEQY
>TRBV6-6|9|-
ASSQGNEQF
>TRBV2|16|-
ASKRTTFLGEFTDTQY
>TRBV5-5|12|-
ASSLGVLLETQY
>TRBV7-2|13|-
ASSSQTVGYDTQY
>TRBV27|15|-
ASSFTVRGFYNQPQH
>TRBV11-2|13|-
ASSSYTERNSPLH
>TRBV19|13|-
ASSITGTDNYGYT
>TRBV9|13|-
ASSPQTSLNYGYT
>TRBV19|11|-
ASSIGGNEKLF
>TRBV19|13|-
ASSITPTGNTEAF
>TRBV23-1|14|-
ASSQPWTATNYGYT
>TRBV9|14|TRBD1
ASSAIQGPPSAEAF
>TRBV6-5|13|-
ASRRDSGDNSPLH
>TRBV19|13|-
ASTGGADFNYGYT
>TRBV5-6|12|-
ASSSGSLPYEQY
>TRBV27|11|-
ASRFVDNPEQY
>TRBV11-3|11|-
ASSSDTYNEQF
>TRBV6-5|12|-
ASRSGQGTFEAF
>TRBV10-2|15|-
ASSEPGQKGLSGELF
>TRBV5-6|11|-
ASSSRQIYGYT
>TRBV18|14|-
ASSGPDVMAKGIQY